Listed below are T cell receptor beta chains from one sample, sequenced in a study of T cell responses to AZD1222 COVID-19 vaccine. The assay was immunoSEQ multiplex PCR, and TCRdb's table has in-frame clones only and misses some. This table holds about 44,000 clones, about 83% found once. This sample comprised peripheral blood, obtained on day 0 of AZD1222 vaccination. The receptors derive from an adult in good health. Each CDR3 is given with its conserved first and last residue. Fields, in order: CDR3 protein, CDR3 DNA, CDR3 length, J gene, clone size, V gene, D gene. The D gene is left open where the match is weak. Rows may omit the clone size; those that give it use once, few, many or a size class.

CASSLGGTSGTYF,TGTGCCAGCAGTTTAGGAGGGACTAGCGGGACGTACTTC,13,TRBJ2-5,once,TRBV27,TRBD2
CATSRDEYGQDNSGNTIYF,TGTGCCACCAGCAGAGATGAGTATGGGCAGGATAACTCTGGAAACACCATATATTTT,19,TRBJ1-3,.,TRBV15,.
CASSLTLETGAYEQYF,TGTGCCAGCAGCCTTACCCTTGAAACAGGGGCCTACGAGCAGTACTTC,16,TRBJ2-7,.,TRBV11-2,TRBD1
CASSLGHSYEQYF,TGTGCCAGCAGCTTGGGACACTCCTACGAGCAGTACTTC,13,TRBJ2-7,.,TRBV5-8,.
CASSDSRTGEPPNYGYTF,TGTGCCAGCAGTGACTCGCGGACAGGCGAGCCCCCTAACTATGGCTACACCTTC,18,TRBJ1-2,.,TRBV6-4,TRBD1
CASSLGGPWEKLFF,TGCGCCAGCAGCTTGGGTGGCCCTTGGGAAAAACTGTTTTTT,14,TRBJ1-4,.,TRBV5-1,.
CASRTGIPPREQYF,TGTGCCAGCAGGACAGGGATCCCCCCTCGGGAGCAGTACTTC,14,TRBJ2-7,.,TRBV6-5,TRBD1
CASSQVGGSSYEQYF,TGTGCCAGCAGCCAAGTTGGGGGGAGCTCCTACGAGCAGTACTTC,15,TRBJ2-7,.,TRBV3-1/TRBV3-2,.
CASSPPALGDTEAFF,TGTGCCAGCTCACCACCCGCCCTAGGGGACACTGAAGCTTTCTTT,15,TRBJ1-1,.,TRBV18,.
CASGDGSAKNIQYF,TGTGCCAGTGGCGACGGGTCGGCCAAAAACATTCAGTACTTC,14,TRBJ2-4,.,TRBV9,.
CASSFLWGGRDSPLHF,TGTGCCAGCAGTTTCCTCTGGGGGGGAAGAGATTCACCCCTCCACTTT,16,TRBJ1-6,once,TRBV6-2/TRBV6-3,.
CASSEALGLAGGRAQYF,TGTGCCAGCAGTGAAGCGCTTGGACTAGCGGGGGGGCGGGCCCAGTACTTC,17,TRBJ2-5,once,TRBV6-1,TRBD2
CASGPSWSGSSGANVLTF,TGTGCTAGTGGTCCCTCCTGGAGCGGGAGTTCAGGGGCCAACGTCCTGACTTTC,18,TRBJ2-6,.,TRBV12-5,TRBD2
CASSQVLTATYNEQFF,TGCGCCAGCAGCCAAGTTCTTACAGCAACCTACAATGAGCAGTTCTTC,16,TRBJ2-1,.,TRBV4-1,.
CASRGLAGYEQFF,TGTGCCAGCAGGGGACTAGCGGGTTATGAGCAGTTCTTC,13,TRBJ2-1,.,TRBV2,TRBD2
CASSMGAGQAVSLSPSGLNQPQHF,TGTGCCAGTAGTATGGGGGCGGGACAGGCCGTAAGCTTGTCACCCTCCGGGCTCAATCAGCCCCAGCATTTT,24,TRBJ1-5,.,TRBV19,TRBD1
CARSLRVGSLSGNQPQHF,TGTGCCAGAAGCTTGCGGGTCGGAAGCCTCTCGGGCAATCAGCCCCAGCATTTT,18,TRBJ1-5,.,TRBV5-3,.
CASSLREGEPQHF,TGTGCCAGCAGTTTACGGGAGGGGGAGCCCCAGCATTTT,13,TRBJ1-5,once,TRBV12-3/TRBV12-4,.
CASSLGLYNEQFF,TGTGCCAGCAGTTTAGGACTCTACAATGAGCAGTTCTTC,13,TRBJ2-1,.,TRBV28,.
CASSQEERGLAYEQYF,TGCGCCAGCAGCCAAGAGGAAAGGGGGCTCGCCTACGAGCAGTACTTC,16,TRBJ2-7,.,TRBV4-1,TRBD1
CASSPRWEGNQPQHF,TGTGCCAGCTCACCAAGATGGGAGGGAAATCAGCCCCAGCATTTT,15,TRBJ1-5,.,TRBV18,.
CASSRTGAYNEQFF,TGTGCCAGCAGCCGGACAGGGGCCTACAATGAGCAGTTCTTC,14,TRBJ2-1,.,TRBV6-5,TRBD1
CASSLGEREQYF,TGCGCCAGCAGCTTGGGGGAGCGCGAGCAGTACTTC,12,TRBJ2-7,.,TRBV5-1,.
CASSLGRRETQYF,TGTGCCAGCAGCCTCGGGAGAAGGGAGACCCAGTACTTC,13,TRBJ2-5,.,TRBV11-2,.
CASSASGDRGYNEQFF,TGTGCCAGCAGTGCCTCGGGGGACAGGGGCTACAATGAGCAGTTCTTC,16,TRBJ2-1,.,TRBV2,TRBD1
CASSYSGITDTQYF,TGTGCCAGCAGTTACTCGGGGATTACAGATACGCAGTATTTT,14,TRBJ2-3,.,TRBV6-5,.
CASSQGLRGLNEQFF,TGCGCCAGCAGCCAAGGGCTCAGGGGGCTCAATGAGCAGTTCTTC,15,TRBJ2-1,.,TRBV4-3,TRBD1
CASGLETAGDYNEQFF,TGTGCTAGTGGTTTGGAGACGGCGGGGGACTACAATGAGCAGTTCTTC,16,TRBJ2-1,.,TRBV12-5,TRBD2
CASSGDRVSYEQYF,TGTGCCAGTAGTGGGGACAGGGTTTCGTACGAGCAGTACTTC,14,TRBJ2-7,.,TRBV19,TRBD1
CASSSQGANTEAFF,TGTGCCAGCAGCTCCCAGGGGGCGAACACTGAAGCTTTCTTT,14,TRBJ1-1,.,TRBV7-2,TRBD1
CASSDVRGFSGYTF,TGTGCCAGCAGTGACGTAAGGGGATTCAGTGGCTACACCTTC,14,TRBJ1-2,.,TRBV6-1,.
CASSLGFGRTDTQYF,TGCGCCAGCAGCTTGGGGTTCGGCCGCACAGATACGCAGTATTTT,15,TRBJ2-3,.,TRBV5-1,.
CASSPAGGSYNEQFF,TGTGCCAGCAGTCCAGCGGGAGGGTCCTACAATGAGCAGTTCTTC,15,TRBJ2-1,.,TRBV6-5,TRBD2
CASSLGTVNSPLHF,TGTGCCAGCAGCCTCGGGACAGTGAATTCACCCCTCCACTTT,14,TRBJ1-6,.,TRBV28,TRBD1
CASTYTGDNSPLHF,TGTGCCAGCACCTATACAGGCGATAATTCACCCCTCCACTTT,14,TRBJ1-6,.,TRBV28,.
CASSSDTLTGSPLHF,TGTGCCAGCAGCTCAGACACCCTTACAGGTTCACCCCTCCACTTT,15,TRBJ1-6,.,TRBV3-1/TRBV3-2,.
CASSEARTEAFF,TGTGCCAGCAGCGAGGCCCGGACCGAAGCTTTCTTT,12,TRBJ1-1,.,TRBV6-2/TRBV6-3,.
CASSLRQGASQPQHF,TGTGCCAGCAGCCTTAGACAGGGGGCGAGTCAGCCCCAGCATTTT,15,TRBJ1-5,.,TRBV3-1/TRBV3-2,TRBD1
CASSLLLGRETQYF,TGTGCCAGCAGCTTGCTCTTAGGTCGGGAGACCCAGTACTTC,14,TRBJ2-5,.,TRBV5-5,.
CASNPQGAYGYTF,TGTGCCAGTAACCCACAGGGTGCCTATGGCTACACCTTC,13,TRBJ1-2,.,TRBV19,.
CASTGGTGSFNSPLHF,TGTGCCAGCACGGGGGGGACAGGGTCCTTTAATTCACCCCTCCACTTT,16,TRBJ1-6,.,TRBV5-6,TRBD1
CASGQGQGWNTIYF,TGTGCCAGCGGCCAGGGGCAGGGTTGGAACACCATATATTTT,14,TRBJ1-3,.,TRBV19,.
CASSVTGTGFSSYNSPLHF,TGCGCCAGCAGCGTCACCGGGACAGGGTTCAGCTCCTATAATTCACCCCTCCACTTT,19,TRBJ1-6,.,TRBV4-1,TRBD1
CASSLNYGYTF,TGTGCCAGCAGCTTGAACTATGGCTACACCTTC,11,TRBJ1-2,.,TRBV7-2,.
CASSTYPGQGFSYEQYF,TGTGCCAGCAGCACTTACCCGGGACAGGGGTTCTCCTACGAGCAGTACTTC,17,TRBJ2-7,.,TRBV5-5,TRBD1
CASSFLGLGNEQFF,TGTGCCAGCAGCTTTCTGGGACTCGGCAATGAGCAGTTCTTC,14,TRBJ2-1,.,TRBV11-2,.
CASSATRTSGRSGELFF,TGTGCCAGCAGCGCCACCCGGACTAGCGGGAGGTCAGGGGAGCTGTTTTTT,17,TRBJ2-2,.,TRBV3-1/TRBV3-2,TRBD2
CASSLVLRDTVEQYF,TGTGCCAGCAGCTTAGTTTTGAGGGACACCGTCGAGCAGTACTTC,15,TRBJ2-7,.,TRBV11-2,.
CASSPLGQGKGEKLFF,TGTGCCAGCAGTCCCTTAGGACAGGGAAAGGGTGAAAAACTGTTTTTT,16,TRBJ1-4,.,TRBV28,TRBD1
CASSQDPGQSTDTQYF,TGCGCCAGCAGCCAAGATCCAGGGCAGAGCACAGATACGCAGTATTTT,16,TRBJ2-3,.,TRBV4-3,.
CASSYRVYTDTQYF,TGTGCCAGCAGCTACAGGGTTTACACAGATACGCAGTATTTT,14,TRBJ2-3,.,TRBV27,.
CASTTQGGYTF,TGTGCCAGCACAACACAGGGGGGCTACACCTTC,11,TRBJ1-2,once,TRBV28,TRBD1
CASSGTQRNQPQHF,TGTGCCAGCAGTGGGACCCAGCGCAATCAGCCCCAGCATTTT,14,TRBJ1-5,.,TRBV2,.
CASSLEGPYEQYF,TGTGCCAGCAGCTTGGAGGGCCCCTACGAGCAGTACTTC,13,TRBJ2-7,.,TRBV7-9,.
CASSDRGNTDTQYF,TGTGCCAGTTCGGACAGGGGCAATACAGATACGCAGTATTTT,14,TRBJ2-3,.,TRBV28,TRBD1
CASSLGGQSLNEQFF,TGTGCCAGCAGCTTAGGGGGACAGTCGTTAAATGAGCAGTTCTTC,15,TRBJ2-1,.,TRBV11-2,TRBD1